This TCR beta chain was sequenced in a study of T cell clonotyping in hematopoietic cell transplantation. Findings and caveats of the study: After transplant, recipient diversity fell while pathologically expanded clonotypes grew through day 180. At the given depth, recipient repertoires were over 95% de novo clonotypes. Higher Inverse Simpson Index values in graft donor and pretransplant recipient predicted broader posttransplant TCR diversity. Cells were unsorted, so CD4 and CD8 contributions were not separated.

CDR3 length equals 15 residues. Trimming stripped 4 bases from V and 1 base from J, with 13 bases between. The germline CDR1 and CDR2 sequences are MNHEY and SMNVEV (reference sequence). Profiled with immunoSEQ multiplex PCR; TCRdb holds only in-frame clones, not every one. Among 65,000 to 75,000 clones listed, about 93% were seen once. A remark on this clone: Its target is not known.

The chain employs TRBV27 and TRBJ1-2; D is uncertain. Sample: peripheral blood mononuclear cells. The TCR comes from a man aged 45-65 years in good health. Some clones in this sample may be carry-over from other donors' samples. The CDR3 protein is CASSSSAGDNYGYTF. Here the CDR3 DNA reads TGTGCCAGCAGTTCATCGGCAGGAGATAACTATGGCTACACCTTC.